Detailed here is one TCR beta chain. This clone was picked up a small number of times. Which antigen it targets is not known. No per-base quality is available; no much larger clone lies one base away. The data are from a study of blood T cell repertoires in COVID-19 (dated by TCRdb to 2018 to 2021). Regarding the study in general: The collaborator samples originated in the United States, Italy and Spain and spanned the acute and convalescent phases of COVID-19. Deeply sampled blood TCRbeta repertoires from subjects exposed to, actively infected with, or recovered from COVID-19 were included in the dataset. The material from the prospective study consisted of cDNA or gDNA derived from T cells, B-cell-depleted T cells, or PBMCs. A freely available public database, intended as a resource for researchers studying the immune response to SARS-CoV-2, is where the repertoires were released. Where HLA class I and class II types were available, the types were taken from metadata supplied by the sample provider, not from assay-based typing. A de-identified subject ID, COVID-19 status, age in years and sex were almost always included in the sample metadata. The samples were drawn from two sources: the first 160 participants of the ongoing ImmuneRACE study, and 950 to 1,500 subjects contributed by 6 global collaborators.

The collaborating institutions used their own protocols to collect whole blood in K2EDTA tubes. For TCRbeta analysis, collaborators shipped samples as frozen whole blood, isolated PBMCs, or DNA extracted from either of those sample types. TCRbeta CDR3 regions were amplified from genomic DNA using the immunoSEQ Assay, a bias-controlled multiplex PCR. Processing in the source paper ran as follows. Within the assay, amplification of reference gene primers was used to estimate how many nucleated cells each sample contained. Sequence reads were collapsed and filtered to measure the absolute abundance of every unique TCRbeta CDR3 rearrangement. For each sample, productive Simpson clonality was calculated as the square root of Simpson's diversity index across productive rearrangements. TCRdb mirrors the immuneACCESS table, restricted to in-frame sequences. Some clones are absent from its copies; in checked studies, under half trace to an unresolved V gene, and the reason for the others is unknown. The DNA was the basis for D and trimming; V, J and clone size are from that table. Recorded for this sample are around 69,000 clones; 85% of them occurred a single time. About 23% of the sample is taken by the ten largest.

CDR1 SNHLY and CDR2 FYNNEI are derived from the germline V gene. There are 15 amino acids in the CDR3, from cysteine to phenylalanine inclusive. Of the read, only the CDR3 DNA is kept; its 45 bases are in frame from base 1. The junction shows trimming of 0 bases on V and 4 bases on J, plus 12 bases between the germline ends. The research as a whole found: How much clinical and demographic metadata was included differed by source and by participant, and the metadata was provided uncurated.

Sequenced: peripheral blood. The chain uses TRBV2 and TRBJ1-2; TRBD1 is possibly the D segment (5 matching bases). This clonotype was sampled from a man over 45 with acute or convalescent COVID-19. The bases read TGTGCCAGCAGTGAAGCTAGGGGTCGGCTCTATGGCTACACCTTC. It specifies CASSEARGRLYGYTF.